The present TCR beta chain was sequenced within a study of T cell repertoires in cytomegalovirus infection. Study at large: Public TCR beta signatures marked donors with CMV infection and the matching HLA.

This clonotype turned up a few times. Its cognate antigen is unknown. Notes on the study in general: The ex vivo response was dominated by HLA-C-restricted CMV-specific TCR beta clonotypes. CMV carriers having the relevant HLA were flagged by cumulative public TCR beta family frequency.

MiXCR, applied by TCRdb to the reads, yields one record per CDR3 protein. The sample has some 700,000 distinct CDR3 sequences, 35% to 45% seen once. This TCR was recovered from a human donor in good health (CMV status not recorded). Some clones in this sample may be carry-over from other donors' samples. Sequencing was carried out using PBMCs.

The DNA for the CDR3 is TGCAGCGTGGGACAGGGGATTAATGAAAAACTGTTTTTT. Its protein is CSVGQGINEKLFF. The chain has TRBV29-1 and TRBJ1-4; TRBD1 agrees at 10 bases. The germline gives CDR1 SQVTM, CDR2 ANQGSEA. The CDR3 consists of 13 residues. The trim removed 6 bases at V and 4 bases at J, leaving 2 bases unmatched.